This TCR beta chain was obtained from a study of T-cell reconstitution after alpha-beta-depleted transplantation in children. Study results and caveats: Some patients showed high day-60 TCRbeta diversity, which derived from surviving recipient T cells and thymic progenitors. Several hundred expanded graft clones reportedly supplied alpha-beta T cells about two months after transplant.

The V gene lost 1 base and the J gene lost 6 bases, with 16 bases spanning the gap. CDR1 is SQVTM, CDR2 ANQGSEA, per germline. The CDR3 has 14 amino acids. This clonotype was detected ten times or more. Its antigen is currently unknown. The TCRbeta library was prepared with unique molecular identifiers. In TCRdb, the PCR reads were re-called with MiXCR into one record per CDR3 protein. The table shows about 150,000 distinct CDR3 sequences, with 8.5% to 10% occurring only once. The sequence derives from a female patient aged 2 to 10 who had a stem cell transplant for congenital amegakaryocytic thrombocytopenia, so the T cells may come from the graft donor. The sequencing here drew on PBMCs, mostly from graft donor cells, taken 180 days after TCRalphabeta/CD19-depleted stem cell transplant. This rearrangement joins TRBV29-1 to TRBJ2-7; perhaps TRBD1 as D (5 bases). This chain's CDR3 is CSVEGTPDIGEQYF. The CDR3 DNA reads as TGCAGCGTTGAAGGCACTCCGGACATAGGCGAGCAGTACTTC.